This T cell receptor beta chain was obtained from a study of blood T cell repertoires in COVID-19. Turning to the study itself: Some COVID-19 samples were acute and others convalescent; all came from the United States, Italy and Spain. PBMCs, B-cell-depleted T cells, or T cells provided the cDNA or gDNA that made up the material.

Original data processing: Amplifying reference gene primers gave estimates of nucleated cell counts. The method was immunoSEQ multiplex PCR; TCRdb's version includes in-frame clones alone and lacks a portion of them. V and J calls and clone size follow that table, whereas D and trimming were derived from the DNA. Here the sample spans some 160,000 clones, approximately 90% being singletons. The germline V and J ends were trimmed by 5 bases and 7 bases, with 15 bases remaining between them. From germline, CDR1 is SGHVS and CDR2 FQNEAQ. The CDR3 is 14 amino acids. The genes are TRBV7-8 and TRBJ1-5; D ambiguous. The sample was peripheral blood. The source of this sequence is a man aged 18 to 30 with acute or convalescent COVID-19. The CDR3 DNA sequence: TGTGCCAGCAGCCTTGATCTCCCGGGACAGCCCCAGCATTTT. Residues: CASSLDLPGQPQHF.